What follows is one TCR beta chain and its context. Its antigen remains unknown. Germline CDR1 is SGHKS and CDR2 is YYEKEE (reference sequence). Trimming removed 1 base from V and 0 bases from J, with 5 bases in between. This CDR3 is 14 amino acids long. This record belongs to a study of blood T cells in healthy people across ages. Findings and caveats of the study: The study found more naive CD4+ cells and higher diversity in long-lived than aged donors.

Using a J-beta primer mix together with a sample-barcoded 5' primer, a second PCR was run for about 6 to 11 cycles. The template-switch adaptor was a 5' adaptor with 12 random nucleotides. It tagged each cDNA molecule. TCRdb fed the 5' RACE reads into MiXCR, producing one record per CDR3 protein. The data contain roughly 640,000 distinct CDR3 sequences, 25% to 30% of them singletons. The sequence came from a woman of 80 years or more in good health. The V call is TRBV5-5, the J call TRBJ2-4; D remains ambiguous. Sequencing used blood. The CDR3, as DNA: TGTGCCAGCAGCTTGACGCTAGCCAAAAACATTCAGTACTTC. It specifies CASSLTLAKNIQYF.